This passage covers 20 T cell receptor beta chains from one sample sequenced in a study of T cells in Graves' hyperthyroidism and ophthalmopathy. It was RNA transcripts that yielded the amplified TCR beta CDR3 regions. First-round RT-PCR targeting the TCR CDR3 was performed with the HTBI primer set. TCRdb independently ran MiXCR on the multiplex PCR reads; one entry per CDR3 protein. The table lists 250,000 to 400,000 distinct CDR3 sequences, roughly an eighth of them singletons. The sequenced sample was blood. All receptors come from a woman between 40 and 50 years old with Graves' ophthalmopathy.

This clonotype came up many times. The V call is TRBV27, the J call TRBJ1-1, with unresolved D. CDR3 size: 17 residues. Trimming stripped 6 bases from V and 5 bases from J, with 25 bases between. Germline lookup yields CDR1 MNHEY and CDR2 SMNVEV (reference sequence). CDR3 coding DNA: TGTGCCAGCAGCCCACCATTGGACGAGAATCTTCGAACTGAAGCTTTCTTT. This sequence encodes CASSPPLDENLRTEAFF.

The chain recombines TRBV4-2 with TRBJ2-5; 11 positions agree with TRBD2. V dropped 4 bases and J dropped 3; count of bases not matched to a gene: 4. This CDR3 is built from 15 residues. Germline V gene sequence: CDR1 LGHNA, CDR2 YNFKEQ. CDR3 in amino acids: CASSPGLADEETQYF. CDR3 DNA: TGTGCCAGCAGCCCGGGACTAGCGGACGAAGAGACCCAGTACTTC.

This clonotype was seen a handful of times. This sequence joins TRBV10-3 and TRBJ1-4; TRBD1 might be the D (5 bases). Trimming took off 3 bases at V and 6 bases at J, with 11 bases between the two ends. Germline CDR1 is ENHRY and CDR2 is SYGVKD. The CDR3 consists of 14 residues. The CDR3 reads CAISDGGGDEKLFF. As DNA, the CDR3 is TGTGCCATCAGTGACGGGGGGGGTGATGAAAAACTGTTTTTT.

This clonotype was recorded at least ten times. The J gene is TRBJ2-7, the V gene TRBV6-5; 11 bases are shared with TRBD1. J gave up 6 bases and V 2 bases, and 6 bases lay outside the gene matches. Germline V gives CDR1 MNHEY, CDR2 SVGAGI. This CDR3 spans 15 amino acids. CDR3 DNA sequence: TGTGCCAGCAGTTACCCTACGGGACAGGGGGGCGAGCAGTACTTC. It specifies CASSYPTGQGGEQYF.

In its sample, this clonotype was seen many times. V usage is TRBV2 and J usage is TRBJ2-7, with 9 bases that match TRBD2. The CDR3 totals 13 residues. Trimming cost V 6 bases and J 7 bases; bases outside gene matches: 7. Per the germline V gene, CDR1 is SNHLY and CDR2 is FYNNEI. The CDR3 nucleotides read TGTGCCAGCAGGATTAGCGGGGGTGAAGAGCAGTACTTC. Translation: CASRISGGEEQYF.

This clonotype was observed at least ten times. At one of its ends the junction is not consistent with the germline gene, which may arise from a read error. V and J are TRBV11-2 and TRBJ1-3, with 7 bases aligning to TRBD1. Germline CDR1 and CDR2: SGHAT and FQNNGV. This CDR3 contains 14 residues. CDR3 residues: CASSLDREGNTIYF. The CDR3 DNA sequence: TGTGCCAGCAGCCTAGACAGGGAGGGAAACACCATATATTTT.

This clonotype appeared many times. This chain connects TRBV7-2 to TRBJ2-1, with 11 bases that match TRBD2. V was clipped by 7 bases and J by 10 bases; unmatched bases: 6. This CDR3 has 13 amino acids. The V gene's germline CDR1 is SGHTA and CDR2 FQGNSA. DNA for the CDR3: TGTGCCAGCAACGTAGCGGGGGGGCGAGAGCAGTTCTTC. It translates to CASNVAGGREQFF.

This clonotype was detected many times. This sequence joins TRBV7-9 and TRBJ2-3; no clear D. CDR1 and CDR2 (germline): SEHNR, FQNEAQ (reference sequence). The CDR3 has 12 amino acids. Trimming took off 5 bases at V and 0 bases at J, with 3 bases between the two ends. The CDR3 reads CASSSSTDTQYF. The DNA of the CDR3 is TGTGCCAGCAGCAGTAGCACAGATACGCAGTATTTT.

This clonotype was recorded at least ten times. The CDR3 region is CASSLGPPDGYTF. As DNA, the CDR3 is TGTGCCAGCAGTTTGGGACCGCCGGATGGCTACACCTTC. The rearrangement links TRBV2 to TRBJ1-2; weak D call: TRBD1 (5 bases). The CDR3 spans 13 residues. The germline V gene encodes CDR1 SNHLY and CDR2 FYNNEI. V was pared by 5 bases and J by 6 bases, with 13 bases between.

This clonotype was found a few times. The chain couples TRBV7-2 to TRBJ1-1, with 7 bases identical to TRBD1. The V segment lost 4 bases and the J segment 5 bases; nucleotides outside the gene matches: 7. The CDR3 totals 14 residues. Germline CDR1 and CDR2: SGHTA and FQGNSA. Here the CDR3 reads CASSYRGLRTEAFF. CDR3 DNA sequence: TGTGCCAGCAGCTACAGGGGCCTGAGGACTGAAGCTTTCTTT.

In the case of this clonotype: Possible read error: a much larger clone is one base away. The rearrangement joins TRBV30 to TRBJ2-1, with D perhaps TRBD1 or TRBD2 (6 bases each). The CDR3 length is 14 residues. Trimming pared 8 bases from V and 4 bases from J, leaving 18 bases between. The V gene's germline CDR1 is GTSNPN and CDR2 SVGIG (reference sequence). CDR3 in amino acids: CARIGGINYNEQFF. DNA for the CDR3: TGTGCCAGGATAGGGGGGATTAATTACAATGAGCAGTTCTTC.

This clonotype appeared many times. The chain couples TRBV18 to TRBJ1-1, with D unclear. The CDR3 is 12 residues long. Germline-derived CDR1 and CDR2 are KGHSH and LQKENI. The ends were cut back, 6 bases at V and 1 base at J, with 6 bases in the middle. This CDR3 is CASSPTNTEAFF. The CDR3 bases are TGTGCCAGCTCCCCCACGAACACTGAAGCTTTCTTT.

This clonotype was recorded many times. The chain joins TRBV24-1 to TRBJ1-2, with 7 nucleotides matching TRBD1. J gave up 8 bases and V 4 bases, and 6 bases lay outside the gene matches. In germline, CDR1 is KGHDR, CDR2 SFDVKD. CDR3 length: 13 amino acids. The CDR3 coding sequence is TGTGCCACCAGTGACGACAGGGTTGGCGGCTACACCTTC. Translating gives CATSDDRVGGYTF.

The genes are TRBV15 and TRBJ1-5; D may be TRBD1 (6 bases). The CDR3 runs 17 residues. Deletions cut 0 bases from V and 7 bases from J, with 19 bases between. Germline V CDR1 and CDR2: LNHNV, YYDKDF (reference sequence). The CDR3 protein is CATSRDSWQGRGQPQHF. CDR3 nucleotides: TGTGCCACCAGCAGAGATTCCTGGCAGGGGCGCGGACAGCCCCAGCATTTT. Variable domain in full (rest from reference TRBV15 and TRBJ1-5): DAMVIQNPRYQVTQFGKPVTLSCSQTLNHNVMYWYQQKSSQAPKLLFHYYDKDFNNEADTPDNFQSRRPNTSFCFLDIRSPGLGDTAMYLCATSRDSWQGRGQPQHFGDGTRLSIL.

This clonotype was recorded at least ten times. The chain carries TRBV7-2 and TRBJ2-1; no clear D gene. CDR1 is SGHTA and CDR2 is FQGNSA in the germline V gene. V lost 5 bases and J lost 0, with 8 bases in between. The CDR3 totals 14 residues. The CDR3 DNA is TGTGCCAGCAGCCCGACCCTCTCCTACAATGAGCAGTTCTTC. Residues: CASSPTLSYNEQFF.

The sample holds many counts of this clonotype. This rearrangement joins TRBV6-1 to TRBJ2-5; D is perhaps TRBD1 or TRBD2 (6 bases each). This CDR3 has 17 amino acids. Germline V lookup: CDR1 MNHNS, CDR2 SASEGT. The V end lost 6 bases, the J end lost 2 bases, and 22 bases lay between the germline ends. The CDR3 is CASSLRQVGLRQETQYF. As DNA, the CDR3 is TGTGCCAGCAGCCTACGACAGGTGGGACTCAGGCAAGAGACCCAGTACTTC.

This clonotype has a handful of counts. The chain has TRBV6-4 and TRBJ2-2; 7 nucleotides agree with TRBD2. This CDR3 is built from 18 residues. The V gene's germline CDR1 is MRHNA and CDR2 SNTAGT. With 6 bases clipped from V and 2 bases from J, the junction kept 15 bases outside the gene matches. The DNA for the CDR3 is TGTGCCAGCAGCCCCCATTCTAGACTAGCCTCTAACACCGGGGAGCTGTTTTTT. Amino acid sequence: CASSPHSRLASNTGELFF.

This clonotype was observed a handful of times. CDR3 amino acids: CSVEGLAGRSYNEQFF. For the CDR3, the DNA is TGCAGCGTTGAAGGCCTAGCGGGCCGCTCCTACAATGAGCAGTTCTTC. The chain recombines TRBV29-1 with TRBJ2-1; 8 bases match TRBD2. The trim removed 1 base at V and 0 bases at J, leaving 5 bases unmatched. The CDR3 length is 16 residues. Germline loops: CDR1 SQVTM, CDR2 ANQGSEA.

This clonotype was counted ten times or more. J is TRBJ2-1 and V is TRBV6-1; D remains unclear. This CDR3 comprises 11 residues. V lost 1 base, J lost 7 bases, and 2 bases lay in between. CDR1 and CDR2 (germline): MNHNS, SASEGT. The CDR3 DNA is TGTGCCAGCAGTGAAGGGAATGAGCAGTTCTTC. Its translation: CASSEGNEQFF.

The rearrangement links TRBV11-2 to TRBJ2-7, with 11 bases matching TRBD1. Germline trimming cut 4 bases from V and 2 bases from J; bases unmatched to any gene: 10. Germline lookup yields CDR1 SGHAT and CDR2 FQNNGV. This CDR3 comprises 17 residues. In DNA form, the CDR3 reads TGTGCCAGCAGCTCCGACCGGGACAGGGGGTTTCCCTACGAGCAGTACTTC. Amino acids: CASSSDRDRGFPYEQYF.